Presented here are 10 T cell receptor beta chains from one specimen sequenced in a study of early T cells in non-severe SARS-CoV-2 infection. Each CDR3 protein gets one entry after TCRdb re-called the 5' RACE reads with MiXCR. This sample has 80,000 or so distinct CDR3 sequences, with less than 20% found just once. Material for sequencing was whole blood. The receptors shown here come from an adult who was a healthcare worker with PCR-confirmed SARS-CoV-2 infection or an uninfected control (not recorded which).

This clonotype was seen a handful of times. The V and J genes are TRBV18 and TRBJ1-1; D gene ambiguous. The V gene's germline CDR1 is KGHSH and CDR2 LQKENI. The CDR3 extends over 12 amino acids. The V end lost 3 bases, the J end lost 6 bases, and 8 bases lay between the germline ends. CDR3 amino acids: CASSPGQPEAFF. The DNA for the CDR3 is TGTGCCAGCTCACCGGGCCAGCCTGAAGCTTTCTTT.

This clonotype was counted only a few times. The chain employs TRBV18 and TRBJ1-4; 9 bases align to TRBD1. The junction had 6 bases not matched to a gene; V was cut back by 3 bases and J by 4 bases. There are 16 residues in the CDR3. Germline CDR1 and CDR2: KGHSH and LQKENI. In DNA, the CDR3 is TGTGCCAGCTCACCGGACCGGACAGGGGATAATGAAAAACTGTTTTTT. Translating gives CASSPDRTGDNEKLFF.

The CDR3 sequence: CSAARTRADTQYF. The CDR3, as DNA: TGCAGTGCTGCCAGGACTAGAGCAGATACGCAGTATTTT. The chain uses TRBV20-1 and TRBJ2-3; 7 bases agree with TRBD2. Germline-derived CDR1 and CDR2 are DFQATT and SNEGSKA (reference sequence). The CDR3 is 13 amino acids. The ends lost 5 bases at V and 4 bases at J; junction bases unmatched: 6.

Judged by abundance, this clonotype is medium-sized (0.01 to 0.1%). The V and J genes are TRBV7-9 and TRBJ2-7; no clear D gene. Trimming took 0 bases from V and 7 from J, leaving 4 bases between them. The CDR3 runs to 11 residues. Germline V gene data show CDR1 as SEHNR and CDR2 as FQNEAQ (reference sequence). CDR3 sequence (DNA): TGTGCCAGCAGCTTAGCGGGAGAGCAGTACTTC. Encoded protein: CASSLAGEQYF. The full variable domain, completed using reference TRBV7-9 and TRBJ2-7, is DTGVSQNPRHKITKRGQNVTFRCDPISEHNRLYWYRQTLGQGPEFLTYFQNEAQLEKSRLLSDRFSAERPKGSFSTLEIQRTEQGDSAMYLCASSLAGEQYFGPGTRLTVT.

This clonotype was counted only a few times. The chain uses TRBV29-1 and TRBJ1-3, with TRBD1 as a possible D gene (6 bases). The CDR3 is 13 amino acids. Germline V lookup: CDR1 SQVTM, CDR2 ANQGSEA. Deletions cut 6 bases from V and 0 bases from J, with 9 bases between. This CDR3 is CSVGTSSGNTIYF. The CDR3 DNA is TGCAGCGTCGGGACATCCTCTGGAAACACCATATATTTT.

This clonotype was seen more than once but under ten times. The chain is built from TRBV6-6 and TRBJ2-7, with D maybe TRBD1 (7 bases). This CDR3 contains 14 residues. Looked up from germline, CDR1 is MNHNY and CDR2 is SVGAGI (reference sequence). Trimming removed 6 bases from V and 4 bases from J, with 16 bases in between. CDR3 amino acids: CASSWGDSGYEQYF. In DNA form, the CDR3 reads TGTGCCAGCAGCTGGGGGGACAGTGGGTACGAGCAGTACTTC.

The table lists this clonotype with a few counts. The chain has TRBV5-4 and TRBJ2-3; 8 bases align to TRBD1. The trim removed 5 bases at V and 5 bases at J, leaving 7 bases unmatched. The CDR3 has 14 amino acids. The germline CDR1 and CDR2 sequences are SGHNT and YYREEE (reference sequence). The CDR3 coding sequence is TGTGCCAGCAGTTTCGGACAGGGTCGAGATACGCAGTATTTT. This codes for CASSFGQGRDTQYF.

The sample holds a few counts of this clonotype. The chain joins TRBV5-1 to TRBJ1-1, with 9 bases aligning to TRBD1. CDR3 length: 15 residues. Unmatched junction bases numbered 5, after V lost 3 bases and J lost 2 bases. Germline V gene lookup returns CDR1 SGHRS and CDR2 YFSETQ. CDR3 amino acids: CASSSGTGSNTEAFF. For the CDR3, the DNA is TGCGCCAGCAGCTCCGGGACAGGGAGTAACACTGAAGCTTTCTTT.

This rearrangement joins TRBV12-3 or TRBV12-4 to TRBJ2-3; TRBD1 is a possible D gene (5 bases). V lost 4 bases and J lost 4, with 15 bases in between. The CDR3 loop spans 15 amino acids. CDR3 sequence: CASSSTDQGPDTQYF. The CDR3 DNA sequence: TGTGCCAGCAGTTCAACGGACCAGGGTCCAGATACGCAGTATTTT.

The J gene is TRBJ2-3, the V gene TRBV20-1, with unresolved D. V lost 3 bases, J lost 1 base, and 20 bases lay in between. The CDR3 has 17 amino acids. The germline V gene encodes CDR1 DFQATT and CDR2 SNEGSKA (reference sequence). CDR3: CSASPDWSSARTDTQYF. In DNA form, the CDR3 reads TGCAGTGCTAGCCCCGACTGGTCCAGCGCCCGCACAGATACGCAGTATTTT.